Included here is one T cell receptor (beta chain) sequence, with context. The antigen remains unidentified. V lost 8 bases, J lost 7 bases, and 8 bases stayed unmatched. Germline V gene lookup returns CDR1 SQVTM and CDR2 ANQGSEA. The CDR3 has 12 residues. This specimen comes from a study of CD8+CD57+ T cells in acquired aplastic anemia. The overall study: Average DNA yield from sorted CD4+ and CD8+ cells was about 2.9 ug. Researchers reported that healthy donors averaged approximately 10 million reads for CD4+ cells.

Genomic DNA provided the template from which TCR beta VDJ and CDR3 profiles were obtained. TCRdb independently ran MiXCR on the reads; one entry per CDR3 protein. This sample has about 130,000 distinct CDR3 sequences, with 48% found just once. Study outcomes and limitations: Patients and controls shared twenty-nine CD8+ CDR3 sequences, which appeared highly expressed in patients and within their immunodominant clones.

The chain joins TRBV29-1 to TRBJ1-5; TRBD1 matches at 7 bases. The TCR originated in a human donor in good health, serving as a control. Material: sorted CD4+, CD8+, or CD8+CD57+ T cells (not recorded which) from PBMCs. The CDR3 loop reads CSPSGGRQPQHF. The CDR3 DNA sequence: TGCAGCCCCTCAGGGGGTCGGCAGCCCCAGCATTTT. The variable domain in full, with the rest retrieved from reference TRBV29-1 and TRBJ1-5, is SAVISQKPSRDICQRGTSLTIQCQVDSQVTMMFWYRQQPGQSLTLIATANQGSEATYESGFVIDKFPISRPNLTFSTLTVSNMSPEDSSIYLCSPSGGRQPQHFGDGTRLSIL.